The 32 T cell receptor beta chains below all came from one sample that was sequenced in a study of T-cell reconstitution after alpha-beta-depleted transplantation in children. For TCRbeta, the library was prepared with unique molecular identifiers. TCRdb reprocessed the PCR reads with MiXCR, giving one entry per CDR3 protein. The table includes a few hundred thousand distinct CDR3 sequences, 20% to 30% detected once. Sequences were derived from PBMCs, mostly from graft donor cells, sampled 180 days after TCRalphabeta/CD19-depleted stem cell transplant. The receptor set was obtained from a male patient aged 10-17 years who had a stem cell transplant for acute lymphoblastic leukemia, so the T cells may come from the graft donor.

Only a few counts were recorded for this clonotype. V usage is TRBV6-1 and J usage is TRBJ2-5, with 7 bases identical to TRBD1. Trimming cost V 7 bases and J 2 bases; bases outside gene matches: 10. The CDR3 length is 15 residues. Germline V gene data show CDR1 as MNHNS and CDR2 as SASEGT. CDR3 sequence reads: CASKRDRDGQETQYF. The CDR3 DNA reads TGTGCCAGCAAACGAGACAGGGATGGGCAAGAGACCCAGTACTTC.

J is TRBJ1-2 and V is TRBV20-1; the match to TRBD1 covers 7 bases. With 6 bases clipped from V and 4 bases from J, the junction kept 11 bases outside the gene matches. Germline V gives CDR1 DFQATT, CDR2 SNEGSKA (reference sequence). The CDR3 runs to 14 residues. CDR3 in amino acids: CSAVGPTGAYGYTF. The CDR3 nucleotides are TGCAGTGCCGTTGGTCCAACAGGGGCCTATGGCTACACCTTC.

This clonotype turned up a few times. The gene calls are TRBV5-5 and TRBJ1-2, with TRBD1 matching over 9 bases. CDR1 and CDR2 (germline): SGHKS, YYEKEE (reference sequence). Germline trimming cut 3 bases from V and 5 bases from J; bases unmatched to any gene: 8. CDR3 length: 15 residues. The CDR3 bases are TGTGCCAGCAGCTCGATGACAGGGGGATCTTATGGCTACACCTTC. Translated, it gives CASSSMTGGSYGYTF. Filled out from reference TRBV5-5 and TRBJ1-2, the complete variable domain reads DAGVTQSPTHLIKTRGQQVTLRCSPISGHKSVSWYQQVLGQGPQFIFQYYEKEERGRGNFPDRFSARQFPNYSSELNVNALLLGDSALYLCASSSMTGGSYGYTFGSGTRLTVV.

This rearrangement joins TRBV5-1 to TRBJ2-1; the match to TRBD2 covers 11 bases. The CDR3 length is 19 residues. Germline CDR1 is SGHRS and CDR2 is YFSETQ. V was pared by 1 base and J by 0 bases, with 9 bases of the junction left unmatched. CDR3 in amino acids: CASSLLRLAGPSSYNEQFF. CDR3 sequence (DNA): TGCGCCAGCAGCTTGCTGAGACTAGCGGGACCTAGCTCCTACAATGAGCAGTTCTTC.

The rearrangement uses TRBV25-1 and TRBJ2-3; D possibly uses TRBD1 or TRBD2 (5 bases each). This CDR3 spans 15 amino acids. Germline V CDR1 and CDR2: MGHDK, SYGVNS. Between the trimmed V and J ends, which lost 2 bases and 4 bases, there was a span of 13 bases. The CDR3 DNA follows: TGTGCCAGCAGTGAAAGGGGCAGGGACCCAGATACGCAGTATTTT. This encodes CASSERGRDPDTQYF.

This clonotype was observed a handful of times. The rearrangement links TRBV7-9 to TRBJ2-3; maybe TRBD2 (6 bases). Between the trimmed V and J ends, which lost 3 bases and 4 bases, there was a span of 11 bases. This CDR3 has 14 residues. The V gene's germline CDR1 is SEHNR and CDR2 FQNEAQ (reference sequence). In DNA, the CDR3 is TGTGCCAGCAGCTTTTCGGGAGAGGCAGATACGCAGTATTTT. Protein product: CASSFSGEADTQYF.

This clonotype was counted between two and nine times. The V call is TRBV20-1, the J call TRBJ2-7; D may be TRBD1 (7 bases). CDR3 length: 13 residues. Germline values: CDR1 DFQATT, CDR2 SNEGSKA (reference sequence). The germline V and J ends were trimmed by 5 bases and 4 bases, with 15 bases remaining between them. CDR3 DNA sequence: TGCAGTGCTCGCGGGACAGCCCGTTACGAGCAGTACTTC. Its translation: CSARGTARYEQYF.

This CDR3 is CASLQGHEQYF. The CDR3 DNA follows: TGTGCCAGCCTCCAGGGCCACGAGCAGTACTTC. This rearrangement joins TRBV27 to TRBJ2-7; tentative D call: TRBD1 (5 bases). Germline loops: CDR1 MNHEY, CDR2 SMNVEV (reference sequence). The CDR3 consists of 11 residues. V was cut by 8 bases and J by 5 bases, with 10 bases left in between.

This clonotype was detected ten times or more. The chain links TRBV5-1 to TRBJ1-1; D perhaps matches TRBD1 (6 bases). The V end was cut by 1 base, the J end by 4 bases, with 11 bases between. Germline loops: CDR1 SGHRS, CDR2 YFSETQ. This CDR3 comprises 14 residues. In nucleotides, the CDR3 is TGCGCCAGCAGCTTGCCCACAGGGTCCACTGAAGCTTTCTTT. Its protein is CASSLPTGSTEAFF.

In this sample, this clonotype turned up a few times. The chain links TRBV5-1 to TRBJ1-1; D unresolved. The CDR3 covers 17 residues. Germline V gene data show CDR1 as SGHRS and CDR2 as YFSETQ. V lost 1 base and J lost 0, with 16 bases in between. The CDR3 region is CASSLTASILMNTEAFF. DNA of the CDR3: TGCGCCAGCAGCTTGACGGCCAGTATCCTTATGAACACTGAAGCTTTCTTT.

A few counts support this clonotype. The chain combines TRBV20-1 with TRBJ2-3; the match to TRBD1 covers 10 bases. V was pared by 0 bases and J by 5 bases, with 5 bases of the junction left unmatched. Germline V lookup: CDR1 DFQATT, CDR2 SNEGSKA (reference sequence). The CDR3 contains 15 residues. CDR3: CSARDRGTGVDTQYF. The CDR3 DNA sequence: TGCAGTGCTAGAGATCGGGGGACAGGGGTAGATACGCAGTATTTT.

This clonotype was observed a handful of times. J is TRBJ2-5 and V is TRBV4-1; D is unresolved. The germline V gene has CDR1 MGHRA and CDR2 YSYEKL. This CDR3 contains 19 residues. V was cut by 0 bases and J by 5 bases, with 25 bases left in between. CDR3 in DNA: TGCGCCAGCAGCCAAGATCAACCGCCCTCCCCTGGGCCTTTGGAGACCCAGTACTTC. Amino acid sequence: CASSQDQPPSPGPLETQYF.

The rearrangement links TRBV7-2 to TRBJ1-2; 8 bases map to TRBD1. Germline CDR1 reads SGHTA; CDR2 reads FQGNSA. Germline trimming cut 3 bases from V and 7 bases from J; bases unmatched to any gene: 4. The length of the CDR3 is 13 residues. The CDR3 protein is CASSFGRGPGYTF. The CDR3 region has the DNA TGTGCCAGCAGCTTTGGCAGGGGGCCTGGCTACACCTTC.

The V and J genes are TRBV4-1 and TRBJ2-1; 12 bases align to TRBD2. This CDR3 has 13 residues. Germline V gene data show CDR1 as MGHRA and CDR2 as YSYEKL. V gave up 11 bases and J gave up 5 bases; unmatched junction bases: 4. In nucleotides, the CDR3 is TGCGCCTCGGGACTAGCGGGTAACAATGAGCAGTTCTTC. This codes for CASGLAGNNEQFF.

There are many counts of this clonotype. The chain combines TRBV12-3 or TRBV12-4 with TRBJ2-7, with D perhaps assigned TRBD1 or TRBD2 (5 bases each). This CDR3 is 14 amino acids long. Trimming cost V 6 bases and J 4 bases, with 16 bases left between them. CDR3 DNA sequence: TGTGCCAGCAGGAGGTCAGGGAGATCATACGAGCAGTACTTC. Translation: CASRRSGRSYEQYF.

CDR3 protein: CSAVGGLAGYPGFYNEQFF. The DNA for the CDR3 is TGCAGTGCCGTGGGCGGCCTAGCGGGATACCCGGGGTTCTACAATGAGCAGTTCTTC. The chain links TRBV20-1 to TRBJ2-1, with TRBD2 identical over 9 bases. Germline trimming cut 6 bases from V and 3 bases from J; bases unmatched to any gene: 21. Germline CDR1 and CDR2: DFQATT and SNEGSKA (reference sequence). CDR3 length: 19 amino acids.

The chain couples TRBV12-3 or TRBV12-4 to TRBJ1-1; 9 nucleotides align to TRBD1. Losses at the gene ends were 2 bases for V and 10 bases for J; bases not matched to a gene: 8. CDR3 length equals 14 residues. In nucleotides, the CDR3 is TGTGCCAGCAGTTTACGCCGGGACAGGGTACGAGCTTTCTTT. Its translation: CASSLRRDRVRAFF.

This clonotype was found a few times. J is TRBJ2-2 and V is TRBV7-9, with TRBD1 matching over 10 bases. CDR3 size: 15 residues. Germline loops: CDR1 SEHNR, CDR2 FQNEAQ (reference sequence). J gave up 7 bases and V 5 bases, and 7 bases lay outside the gene matches. The CDR3 region has the DNA TGTGCCAGCAGCGGGGGACAGGGGCGGATCGGGGAGCTGTTTTTT. This translates into CASSGGQGRIGELFF. Combining the CDR3 with reference TRBV7-9 and TRBJ2-2 gives the whole variable domain DTGVSQNPRHKITKRGQNVTFRCDPISEHNRLYWYRQTLGQGPEFLTYFQNEAQLEKSRLLSDRFSAERPKGSFSTLEIQRTEQGDSAMYLCASSGGQGRIGELFFGEGSRLTVL.

The chain combines TRBV20-1 with TRBJ2-1; 7 bases are a match to TRBD1. CDR1 and CDR2 (germline): DFQATT, SNEGSKA (reference sequence). V shed 2 bases, J shed 7 bases, and the junction held 11 bases outside the gene matches. The CDR3 loop spans 15 amino acids. The CDR3: CSARIYGQAPNEQFF. CDR3 DNA sequence: TGCAGTGCTAGAATTTACGGACAGGCACCAAATGAGCAGTTCTTC.

V usage is TRBV5-6 and J usage is TRBJ2-3; 7 positions agree with TRBD1. CDR3 length: 15 residues. CDR1 is SGHDT, CDR2 YYEEEE, per germline. V shed 4 bases and J 7 bases; nucleotides not matched to a gene: 12. As DNA, the CDR3 is TGTGCCAGCAGCCTGAGGGGACAGTATCTGTATACGCAGTATTTT. It specifies CASSLRGQYLYTQYF.

This clonotype was picked up many times. V usage is TRBV5-1 and J usage is TRBJ2-5; D remains ambiguous. Trimming took 1 base from V and 1 from J, leaving 17 bases between them. This CDR3 contains 17 residues. CDR1 and CDR2 from the germline V gene are SGHRS and YFSETQ. This chain's CDR3 is CASSLFGWSTLQETQYF. The DNA of the CDR3 is TGCGCCAGCAGCTTGTTTGGGTGGTCCACTCTCCAAGAGACCCAGTACTTC.

This clonotype was counted many times. The J gene is TRBJ1-5, the V gene TRBV5-1; 7 bases are shared with TRBD1. V was pared by 0 bases and J by 4 bases, with 4 bases of the junction left unmatched. CDR1 and CDR2 (germline): SGHRS, YFSETQ. There are 15 residues in the CDR3. This CDR3 reads CASSLAPGGNQPQHF. CDR3 DNA: TGCGCCAGCAGCTTGGCGCCAGGGGGTAATCAGCCCCAGCATTTT.

This clonotype was observed many times. This sequence joins TRBV6-1 and TRBJ1-3; 9 bases map to TRBD1. CDR1 MNHNS and CDR2 SASEGT come from the germline V gene. The J segment lost 2 bases and the V segment lost 5 bases, leaving 4 bases of the junction unmatched. The CDR3 consists of 15 residues. This CDR3 is CASSPRDRAGNTIYF. DNA for the CDR3: TGTGCCAGCAGTCCCCGGGACAGGGCTGGAAACACCATATATTTT.

The chain joins TRBV6-1 to TRBJ2-7, with 7 bases identical to TRBD1. CDR3 length: 15 amino acids. Germline V gene sequence: CDR1 MNHNS, CDR2 SASEGT. Trimming cost V 6 bases and J 2 bases; bases outside gene matches: 10. CDR3 amino acids: CASRTAGGIAYEQYF. In nucleotides, the CDR3 is TGTGCCAGCAGAACTGCAGGGGGTATCGCCTACGAGCAGTACTTC.

The gene calls are TRBV7-9 and TRBJ2-5, with D possibly matching TRBD1 (5 bases). Germline CDR1 SEHNR, CDR2 FQNEAQ (reference sequence). V was cut by 4 bases and J by 5 bases, with 20 bases left in between. The length of the CDR3 is 16 residues. CDR3 nucleotide sequence: TGTGCCAGCAGCTCCGGATTCTTCGACAGTCGGGAGACCCAGTACTTC. Its translation: CASSSGFFDSRETQYF.

In its sample, this clonotype was seen many times. CDR3 in DNA: TGTGCCAGCAGCTCTCCCCTGACGACCCAGTACTTC. It is translated as CASSSPLTTQYF. The chain combines TRBV7-9 with TRBJ2-5, with D hard to call. Germline assignment: CDR1 SEHNR and CDR2 FQNEAQ (reference sequence). Trimming cost V 4 bases and J 7 bases, with 10 bases left between them. This CDR3 is 12 amino acids long.

This chain connects TRBV10-1 to TRBJ1-1, with D tentatively TRBD1 (6 bases). The germline V and J ends were trimmed by 0 bases and 9 bases, with 11 bases remaining between them. The CDR3 loop spans 13 amino acids. Germline CDR1 is WNHNN and CDR2 is SYGVQD (reference sequence). Here the CDR3 reads CASSESWQGKAFF. In DNA form, the CDR3 reads TGCGCCAGCAGTGAGTCTTGGCAGGGGAAAGCTTTCTTT.

The J gene is TRBJ2-5, the V gene TRBV7-9; no firm D call. The CDR3 totals 11 residues. Germline V CDR1 and CDR2: SEHNR, FQNEAQ (reference sequence). V was pared by 8 bases and J by 2 bases, with 6 bases between. CDR3 loop: CASAGQETQYF. The CDR3 nucleotides read TGTGCCAGCGCCGGGCAAGAGACCCAGTACTTC.

The chain carries TRBV4-2 and TRBJ1-5; possible D gene TRBD1, 5 bases. Germline values: CDR1 LGHNA, CDR2 YNFKEQ. V was cut by 0 bases and J by 1 base, with 10 bases left in between. The length of the CDR3 is 16 residues. CDR3 sequence (DNA): TGTGCCAGCAGCCAAGATAAGGCAGGGAGCAATCAGCCCCAGCATTTT. Amino acids: CASSQDKAGSNQPQHF.

At least ten counts were recorded for this clonotype. The J gene is TRBJ2-2, the V gene TRBV6-1; D is possibly TRBD1 (6 bases). This CDR3 comprises 16 residues. Germline V lookup: CDR1 MNHNS, CDR2 SASEGT. With 10 bases removed from V and 0 bases from J, the gap between germline ends came to 18 bases. CDR3 region: CATLSRDTTNTGELFF. The CDR3 DNA reads TGTGCCACACTCTCCCGGGACACAACGAACACCGGGGAGCTGTTTTTT.

This clonotype has only a few counts. This chain uses TRBV14 with TRBJ2-4; D is perhaps TRBD1 or TRBD2 (5 bases each). CDR1 SGHDN and CDR2 FVKESK come from the germline V gene. The CDR3 is made up of 14 amino acids. Trimming removed 0 bases from V and 11 bases from J, with 14 bases in between. The CDR3 nucleotides read TGTGCCAGCAGCCAAGAACCCCAGGGACCATTTCAGTACTTC. Its protein is CASSQEPQGPFQYF.

This clonotype is a singleton in its sample. The genes are TRBV27 and TRBJ2-6; D call uncertain. V lost 8 bases and J lost 0, with 14 bases in between. Germline V gives CDR1 MNHEY, CDR2 SMNVEV (reference sequence). CDR3 length: 16 amino acids. The CDR3 sequence is CASRDKTFSGANVLTF. In DNA, the CDR3 is TGTGCCAGCCGAGACAAGACTTTCTCTGGGGCCAACGTCCTGACTTTC.